Each of the 16 T cell receptor beta chains below was sequenced from the same sample in a study of human T cells and chemical hapten exposure. Time point meaning: patch test 1, 2 weeks after DPC sensitization. Treatment indicated: therapeutic diphenylcyclopropenone sensitization with weekly scalp DPC. TCRdb re-analysed the RACE reads in MiXCR, keeping a single row per CDR3 protein. The sample shows approximately 400,000 distinct CDR3 sequences, more than 4.5% of them seen only once. The sample in question was whole blood, obtained in connection with sensitization to the hapten diphenylcyclopropenone (DPC). The receptors come from a woman in her forties or fifties with alopecia areata. Some clones in this sample may be carry-over from other donors' samples.

J is TRBJ2-3 and V is TRBV7-2; possible D gene TRBD1, 5 bases. V was cut by 6 bases and J by 2 bases, with 12 bases left in between. Germline loops: CDR1 SGHTA, CDR2 FQGNSA. The CDR3 covers 14 residues. CDR3 protein: CASRRQRNTDTQYF. Here the CDR3 DNA reads TGTGCCAGCAGACGACAGCGTAACACAGATACGCAGTATTTT.

At least ten counts were recorded for this clonotype. This chain joins TRBV5-4 and TRBJ2-1; TRBD1 matches at 9 bases. The junction had 12 bases not matched to a gene; V was cut back by 7 bases and J by 7 bases. Germline lookup yields CDR1 SGHNT and CDR2 YYREEE (reference sequence). This CDR3 contains 15 residues. The CDR3 nucleotides are TGTGCCAGCCAAACCGGGACAGGGACAGGGAATGAGCAGTTCTTC. Its protein product is CASQTGTGTGNEQFF. Full variable domain (outside the CDR3, taken from reference TRBV5-4 and TRBJ2-1): ETGVTQSPTHLIKTRGQQVTLRCSSQSGHNTVSWYQQALGQGPQFIFQYYREEENGRGNFPPRFSGLQFPNYSSELNVNALELDDSALYLCASQTGTGTGNEQFFGPGTRLTVL.

The chain's CDR3 is CASSPQAGSQPQHF. The DNA for the CDR3 is TGTGCCAGCAGTCCTCAGGCGGGCAGTCAGCCCCAGCATTTT. This chain uses TRBV2 with TRBJ1-5, with no clear D. This CDR3 comprises 14 residues. Trimming left V 5 bases short and J 6 bases short, with 14 bases between. From germline, CDR1 is SNHLY and CDR2 FYNNEI.

The chain joins TRBV20-1 to TRBJ2-1; D remains unclear. The V gene's germline CDR1 is DFQATT and CDR2 SNEGSKA (reference sequence). This CDR3 spans 15 amino acids. Between the trimmed V and J ends, which lost 5 bases and 0 bases, there was a span of 14 bases. The CDR3 nucleotides are TGCAGTGCTCAGTCGCCGACGAGCTCCTACAATGAGCAGTTCTTC. Encoded protein: CSAQSPTSSYNEQFF.

This clonotype was counted many times. The chain couples TRBV10-3 to TRBJ2-3; D may correspond to TRBD1 or TRBD2 (5 bases each). In germline, CDR1 is ENHRY, CDR2 SYGVKD. V gave up 0 bases and J gave up 6 bases, with 7 bases separating them. This CDR3 is built from 13 residues. The CDR3: CAISESGEDTQYF. In DNA, the CDR3 is TGTGCCATCAGTGAGTCGGGGGAGGATACGCAGTATTTT.

This clonotype was seen many times. V and J are TRBV5-1 and TRBJ2-3, with 8 bases that match TRBD1. Germline V gives CDR1 SGHRS, CDR2 YFSETQ. V lost 4 bases to trimming and J lost 4 bases; unmatched junction nucleotides: 8. The CDR3 contains 15 residues. The chain's CDR3 is CASSLQGALADTQYF. CDR3 coding DNA: TGCGCCAGCAGCCTCCAGGGGGCCCTCGCAGATACGCAGTATTTT.

This clonotype was counted ten times or more. The CDR3 coding sequence is TGTGCCAGCAGTTTAGGTTTGGAGCAGTACTTC. The encoded protein is CASSLGLEQYF. V gene TRBV12-3 or TRBV12-4 combines with J gene TRBJ2-7; D not certain. Trimming shortened V by 1 base and J by 7 bases, and 5 bases separated the two germline ends. The CDR3 runs to 11 residues.

Only a few counts were recorded for this clonotype. One end of the junction fails to match germline, which may point to a read error. This sequence joins TRBV29-1 and TRBJ1-2, with 10 bases lining up with TRBD1. CDR3 length equals 12 residues. Germline CDR1 is SQVTM and CDR2 is ANQGSEA. CDR3 nucleotides: TGCAGCGTTAAAGACAGGGGGCATGGCTACACCTTC. Amino acid sequence: CSVKDRGHGYTF. Full variable domain (outside the CDR3, taken from reference TRBV29-1 and TRBJ1-2): SAVISQKPSRDICQRGTSLTIQCQVDSQVTMMFWYRQQPGQSLTLIATANQGSEATYESGFVIDKFPISRPNLTFSTLTVSNMSPEDSSIYLCSVKDRGHGYTFGSGTRLTVV.

This clonotype was recorded many times. The rearrangement uses TRBV24-1 and TRBJ2-5; 8 bases line up with TRBD2. Germline V gene sequence: CDR1 KGHDR, CDR2 SFDVKD. The V and J ends lost 7 bases and 4 bases, in that order; junction bases with no gene match: 7. The CDR3 runs to 14 residues. Here the CDR3 DNA reads TGTGCCACCAGGAGCGGGAGAGGGGGAGAGACCCAGTACTTC. As protein: CATRSGRGGETQYF.

J is TRBJ2-3 and V is TRBV12-3 or TRBV12-4, with D perhaps matching TRBD2 (5 bases). V was shortened by 2 bases and J by 2 bases, with 14 bases between the two germline ends. This CDR3 is built from 16 residues. CDR3 loop: CASSLSPLGATDTQYF. The CDR3 nucleotides read TGTGCCAGCAGTTTATCGCCACTAGGAGCCACAGATACGCAGTATTTT.

This clonotype occurred many times. The rearrangement joins TRBV1 to TRBJ1-4; the DNA was not used to check the table's D call, TRBD1. TRBV1 is shown as a pseudogene. The CDR3 is 16 amino acids. This CDR3 is CTSSQESTRDNEKLFF. The DNA for the CDR3 is TGCACCAGCAGCCAAGAGTCCACCCGGGACAATGAAAAACTGTTTTTT.

In this sample, this clonotype turned up many times. The genes are TRBV4-3 and TRBJ1-4, with no clear D. Germline V gene data show CDR1 as LGHNA and CDR2 as YSLEER. The CDR3 has 15 residues. Trimming removed 0 bases at V and 0 bases at J, with 5 bases between. The CDR3 DNA is TGCGCCAGCAGCCAAGAGGCAACAACTAATGAAAAACTGTTTTTT. Translation: CASSQEATTNEKLFF.

This clonotype was seen a few times. This CDR3 reads CATSDLRGEETQYF. CDR3 coding DNA: TGTGCCACCAGTGATTTGCGGGGGGAAGAGACCCAGTACTTC. This chain uses TRBV24-1 with TRBJ2-5; 7 bases line up with TRBD2. The germline gives CDR1 KGHDR, CDR2 SFDVKD. CDR3 length equals 14 residues. V was pared by 0 bases and J by 3 bases, with 0 bases of the junction left unmatched.

The sample holds a few counts of this clonotype. The chain has TRBV7-9 and TRBJ2-2, with 8 bases that match TRBD2. CDR1 and CDR2 (germline): SEHNR, FQNEAQ (reference sequence). CDR3 size: 13 residues. V gave up 5 bases and J gave up 6 bases; unmatched junction bases: 2. The DNA for the CDR3 is TGTGCCAGCAGCCAACTAGCGGCCGGGGAGCTGTTTTTT. Its translation: CASSQLAAGELFF.

On this clonotype itself: A single base separates this from a much larger clone, so it may be a read error. This rearrangement joins TRBV10-2 to TRBJ1-6; D is ambiguous. This CDR3 region has 12 residues. CDR1 WSHSY and CDR2 SAAADI come from the germline V gene. The CDR3 DNA follows: TGCGCCAGCAGTGAACTTTTTTCACCCCCCCACTTT. This gives the protein CASSELFSPPHF.

This clonotype was seen ten or more times. V usage is TRBV20-1 and J usage is TRBJ1-2; D is uncertain. The CDR3 sequence is 14 residues long. Germline V gene data show CDR1 as DFQATT and CDR2 as SNEGSKA (reference sequence). The germline V and J ends were trimmed by 6 bases and 5 bases, with 19 bases remaining between them. The CDR3 DNA reads as TGCAGTGCCGTCAGTCCGTCAACTCCTTATGGCTACACCTTC. It is translated as CSAVSPSTPYGYTF.